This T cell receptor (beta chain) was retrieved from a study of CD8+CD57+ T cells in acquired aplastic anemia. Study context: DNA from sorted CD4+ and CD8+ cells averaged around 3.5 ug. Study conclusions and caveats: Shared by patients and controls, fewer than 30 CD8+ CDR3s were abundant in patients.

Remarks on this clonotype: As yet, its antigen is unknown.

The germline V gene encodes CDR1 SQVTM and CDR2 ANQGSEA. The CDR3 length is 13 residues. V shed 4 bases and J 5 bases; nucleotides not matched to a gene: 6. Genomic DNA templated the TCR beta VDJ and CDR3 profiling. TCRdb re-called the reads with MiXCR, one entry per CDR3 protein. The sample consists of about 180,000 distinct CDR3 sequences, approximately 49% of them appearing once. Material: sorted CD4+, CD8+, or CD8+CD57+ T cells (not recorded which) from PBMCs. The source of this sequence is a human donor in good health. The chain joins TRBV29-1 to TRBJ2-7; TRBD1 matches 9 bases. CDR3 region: CSVGPRTGDEQYF. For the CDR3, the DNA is TGCAGCGTTGGACCGAGGACAGGGGACGAGCAGTACTTC.